Below, 9 T cell receptor beta chains from the same sample are listed, as sequenced in a study of OX40 agonist ivuxolimab in advanced cancers. TCRdb's copy holds only in-frame clones and misses some; the assay was immunoSEQ multiplex PCR. Here the sample spans about 79,000 clones, roughly 88% being singletons. This sample comprised CD4+ or CD8+ T cells sorted from blood, obtained in a trial of the OX40 agonist ivuxolimab. The origin of the receptors is an adult with an advanced solid tumor such as melanoma, head and neck, liver or kidney cancer.

The rearrangement links TRBV5-1 to TRBJ1-1; D is unresolved. Trimming took 0 bases from V and 0 from J, leaving 15 bases between them. Germline CDR1 and CDR2: SGHRS and YFSETQ. This CDR3 is 17 amino acids long. The CDR3 DNA is TGCGCCAGCAGCTTGGGAGGACGCCAGACCATGAACACTGAAGCTTTCTTT. Translated: CASSLGGRQTMNTEAFF. The full variable domain, with the rest looked up from reference TRBV5-1 and TRBJ1-1, is KAGVTQTPRYLIKTRGQQVTLSCSPISGHRSVSWYQQTPGQGLQFLFEYFSETQRNKGNFPGRFSGRQFSNSRSEMNVSTLELGDSALYLCASSLGGRQTMNTEAFFGQGTRLTVV.

This rearrangement joins TRBV5-1 to TRBJ1-1, with D possibly TRBD1 on 5 matching bases. Germline V lookup: CDR1 SGHRS, CDR2 YFSETQ. Trimming took 4 bases from V and 0 from J, leaving 16 bases between them. This CDR3 has 16 amino acids. For the CDR3, the DNA is TGCGCCAGCAGCATATTACCGGGACCGATGAACACTGAAGCTTTCTTT. Amino acid sequence: CASSILPGPMNTEAFF.

The rearrangement uses TRBV6-6 and TRBJ2-2, with 8 bases that match TRBD2. Germline CDR1 and CDR2: MNHNY and SVGAGI (reference sequence). V was clipped by 6 bases and J by 4 bases; unmatched bases: 10. This CDR3 has 16 amino acids. CDR3: CASRPSGGGSTGELFF. In nucleotides, the CDR3 is TGTGCCAGCAGGCCCAGCGGGGGAGGTAGCACCGGGGAGCTGTTTTTT.

This chain links TRBV5-1 with TRBJ2-7; 12 bases agree with TRBD2. The V and J ends lost 4 bases and 5 bases, in that order; junction bases with no gene match: 7. Germline lookup yields CDR1 SGHRS and CDR2 YFSETQ. CDR3 length: 15 amino acids. In DNA, the CDR3 is TGCGCCAGCAGCGTACGGACTAGCGGGGAACACGAGCAGTACTTC. It specifies CASSVRTSGEHEQYF.

The chain has TRBV6-5 and TRBJ1-1, with a weak D call TRBD1 (5 bases). Germline V gene sequence: CDR1 MNHEY, CDR2 SVGAGI. This CDR3 region has 12 residues. Trimming took 6 bases from V and 0 from J, leaving 5 bases between them. CDR3 in amino acids: CASSRVNTEAFF. CDR3 nucleotides: TGTGCCAGCAGCAGGGTGAACACTGAAGCTTTCTTT.

The chain joins TRBV1 to TRBJ2-4; TRBD2 is the table's D call and was not checked against the DNA. TRBV1 is a pseudogene. The CDR3 contains 15 residues. CDR3 DNA sequence: TGCACCAGCAGCCAAGATCTAGCAGATTCAAACATTCAGTACTTC. Protein product: CTSSQDLADSNIQYF.

The rearrangement joins TRBV9 to TRBJ1-2; TRBD1 aligns across 10 bases. From germline, CDR1 is SGDLS and CDR2 YYNGEE. V shed 3 bases, J shed 3 bases, and the junction held 2 bases outside the gene matches. The CDR3 is made up of 14 amino acids. The DNA of the CDR3 is TGTGCCAGCAGCGCCGGGACAGGGGACTATGGCTACACCTTC. Encoded protein: CASSAGTGDYGYTF.

The V call is TRBV19, the J call TRBJ2-1, with no clear D. CDR3 length: 14 residues. V lost 6 bases to trimming and J lost 6 bases, with 15 bases between them. The germline CDR1 and CDR2 sequences are LNHDA and SQIVND (reference sequence). CDR3 DNA sequence: TGTGCCAGTAGCATACAGAGGAATTCCAATGAGCAGTTCTTC. As protein: CASSIQRNSNEQFF.

V gene TRBV6-1 combines with J gene TRBJ1-1, with D perhaps matching TRBD1 (6 bases). In germline, CDR1 is MNHNS, CDR2 SASEGT. This CDR3 has 14 residues. With 5 bases removed from V and 5 bases from J, the gap between germline ends came to 15 bases. The CDR3 DNA reads TGTGCCAGCAGTAGATCGGGGGCAGAGACTGAAGCTTTCTTT. Its translation: CASSRSGAETEAFF.